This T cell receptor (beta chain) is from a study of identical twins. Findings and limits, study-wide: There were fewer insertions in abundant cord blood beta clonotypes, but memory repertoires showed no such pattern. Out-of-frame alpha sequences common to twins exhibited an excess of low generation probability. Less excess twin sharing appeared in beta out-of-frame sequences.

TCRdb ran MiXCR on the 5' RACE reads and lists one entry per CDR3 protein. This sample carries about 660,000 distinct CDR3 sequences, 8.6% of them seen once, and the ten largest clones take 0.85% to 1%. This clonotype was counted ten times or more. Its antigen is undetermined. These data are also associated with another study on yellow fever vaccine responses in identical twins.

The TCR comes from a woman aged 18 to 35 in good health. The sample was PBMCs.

The CDR3 is CASSQEASGPNTGELFF. In DNA form, the CDR3 reads TGTGCCAGCAGCCAAGAGGCTAGCGGTCCGAACACCGGGGAGCTGTTTTTT. V is TRBV3-1 and J is TRBJ2-2; the match to TRBD2 covers 7 bases. Germline trimming cut 0 bases from V and 0 bases from J; bases unmatched to any gene: 4. The germline CDR1 and CDR2 sequences are LGHDT and YNNKEL (reference sequence). The CDR3 has 17 residues.